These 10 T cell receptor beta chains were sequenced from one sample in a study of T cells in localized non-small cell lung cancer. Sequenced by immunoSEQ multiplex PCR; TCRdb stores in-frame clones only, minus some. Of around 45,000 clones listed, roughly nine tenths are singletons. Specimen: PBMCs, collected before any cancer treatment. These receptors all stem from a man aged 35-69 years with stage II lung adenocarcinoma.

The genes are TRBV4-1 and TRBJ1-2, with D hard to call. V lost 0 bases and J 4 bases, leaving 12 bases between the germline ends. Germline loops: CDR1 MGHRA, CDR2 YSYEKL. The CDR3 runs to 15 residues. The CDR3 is CASSQEIRSLYGYTF. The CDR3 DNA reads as TGCGCCAGCAGCCAAGAAATACGAAGCCTCTATGGCTACACCTTC.

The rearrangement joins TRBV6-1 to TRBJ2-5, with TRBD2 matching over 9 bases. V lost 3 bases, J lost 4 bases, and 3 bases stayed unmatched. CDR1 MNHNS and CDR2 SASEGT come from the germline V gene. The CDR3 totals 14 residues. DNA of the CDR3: TGTGCCAGCAGTGAGGGGACTAGCCGAGAGACCCAGTACTTC. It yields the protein CASSEGTSRETQYF.

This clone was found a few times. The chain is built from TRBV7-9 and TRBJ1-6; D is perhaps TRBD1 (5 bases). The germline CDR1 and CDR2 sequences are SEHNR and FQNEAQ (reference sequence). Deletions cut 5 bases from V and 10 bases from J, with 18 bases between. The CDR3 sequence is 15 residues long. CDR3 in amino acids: CASSPSGRDGSPLHF. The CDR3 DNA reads TGTGCCAGCAGCCCATCCGGCAGGGATGGGTCACCCCTCCACTTT.

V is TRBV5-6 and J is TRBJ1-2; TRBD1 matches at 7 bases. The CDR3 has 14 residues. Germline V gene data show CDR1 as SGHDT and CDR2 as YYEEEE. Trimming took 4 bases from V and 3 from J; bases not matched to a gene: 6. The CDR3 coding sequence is TGTGCCAGCAGCAAGGATGACAGGGACTATGGCTACACCTTC. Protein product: CASSKDDRDYGYTF.

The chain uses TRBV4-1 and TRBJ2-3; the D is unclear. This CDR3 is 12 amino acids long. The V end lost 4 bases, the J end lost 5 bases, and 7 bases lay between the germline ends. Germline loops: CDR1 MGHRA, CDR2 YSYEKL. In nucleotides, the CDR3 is TGCGCCAGCAGCCTTCCGGGAGATACGCAGTATTTT. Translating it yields CASSLPGDTQYF.

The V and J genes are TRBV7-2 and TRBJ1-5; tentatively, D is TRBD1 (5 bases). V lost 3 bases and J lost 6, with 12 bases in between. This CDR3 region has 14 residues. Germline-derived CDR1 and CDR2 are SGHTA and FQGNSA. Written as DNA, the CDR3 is TGTGCCAGCAGCTTCAGGAGGGGTAGTCAGCCCCAGCATTTT. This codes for CASSFRRGSQPQHF. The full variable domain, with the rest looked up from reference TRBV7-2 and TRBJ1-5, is GAGVSQSPSNKVTEKGKDVELRCDPISGHTALYWYRQSLGQGLEFLIYFQGNSAPDKSGLPSDRFSAERTGGSVSTLTIQRTQQEDSAVYLCASSFRRGSQPQHFGDGTRLSIL.

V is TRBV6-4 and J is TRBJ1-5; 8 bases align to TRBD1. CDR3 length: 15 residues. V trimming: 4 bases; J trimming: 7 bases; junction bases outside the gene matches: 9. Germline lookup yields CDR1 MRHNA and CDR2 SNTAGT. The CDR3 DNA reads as TGTGCCAGCAGTGGCCAGGACAGGGTGGGCCAGCCCCAGCATTTT. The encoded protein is CASSGQDRVGQPQHF.

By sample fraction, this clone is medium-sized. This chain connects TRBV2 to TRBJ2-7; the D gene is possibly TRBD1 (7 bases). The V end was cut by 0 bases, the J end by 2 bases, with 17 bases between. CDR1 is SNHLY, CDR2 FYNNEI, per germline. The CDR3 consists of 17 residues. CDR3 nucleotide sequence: TGTGCCAGCAGTGAAGCGCTTCAGGGGGGCGAGACCTACGAGCAGTACTTC. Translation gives CASSEALQGGETYEQYF.

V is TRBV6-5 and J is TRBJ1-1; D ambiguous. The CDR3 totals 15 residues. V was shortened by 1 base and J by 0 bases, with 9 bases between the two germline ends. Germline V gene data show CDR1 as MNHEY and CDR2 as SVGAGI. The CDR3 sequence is CASSYYGSLNTEAFF. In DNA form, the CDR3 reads TGTGCCAGCAGTTACTATGGGAGTTTGAACACTGAAGCTTTCTTT.

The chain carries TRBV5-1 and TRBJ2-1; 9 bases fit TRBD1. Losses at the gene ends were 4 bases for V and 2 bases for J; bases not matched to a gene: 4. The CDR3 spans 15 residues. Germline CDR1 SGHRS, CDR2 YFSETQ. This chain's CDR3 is CASSPGQGTYNEQFF. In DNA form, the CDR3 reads TGCGCCAGCAGCCCCGGACAGGGGACCTACAATGAGCAGTTCTTC.